Each of the 23 T cell receptor beta chains below was sequenced from the same sample in a study of T cells after posttransplantation cyclophosphamide. Assay used: immunoSEQ multiplex PCR; TCRdb lists only in-frame clones, some missing. The sample lists about 34,000 clones, none appearing once, the ten largest making up 6.5% to 7%. The source material was PBMCs. These TCRs come from a woman aged 45-59 years in good health and a related stem cell transplant donor.

This clone has more than one count but fewer than ten. The J gene is TRBJ2-7, the V gene TRBV24-1, with a possible D match to TRBD1 (6 bases). The CDR3 is 16 residues long. V was shortened by 3 bases and J by 2 bases, with 16 bases between the two germline ends. Germline CDR1 KGHDR, CDR2 SFDVKD. CDR3 coding DNA: TGTGCCACCAGTGATACCGGGACAATAACCCCCTACGAGCAGTACTTC. Its protein is CATSDTGTITPYEQYF.

This clone was recorded at least ten times. This chain joins TRBV19 and TRBJ2-7; the D gene is possibly TRBD1 (5 bases). Per germline, CDR1 LNHDA and CDR2 SQIVND (reference sequence). V lost 5 bases and J lost 6, with 20 bases in between. The CDR3 extends over 15 amino acids. CDR3 protein: CASSARTTGSGEQYF. The CDR3 nucleotides are TGTGCCAGTAGTGCCAGAACAACAGGTTCCGGCGAGCAGTACTTC.

The chain uses TRBV30 and TRBJ1-1; D remains unclear. The CDR3 loop spans 13 amino acids. Germline loops: CDR1 GTSNPN, CDR2 SVGIG (reference sequence). Between the trimmed V and J ends, which lost 2 bases and 0 bases, there was a span of 7 bases. Written as DNA, the CDR3 is TGTGCCTGGAGTTTTAACATGAACACTGAAGCTTTCTTT. Its protein is CAWSFNMNTEAFF.

This clone was observed at least ten times. The chain combines TRBV5-6 with TRBJ1-2; TRBD1 matches at 8 bases. The V gene end was trimmed by 3 bases and the J gene end by 5 bases; junction bases not matched to a gene: 3. From germline, CDR1 is SGHDT and CDR2 YYEEEE. This CDR3 contains 13 residues. This CDR3 reads CASSSGQVYGYTF. The CDR3, as DNA: TGTGCCAGCAGCTCGGGACAGGTGTATGGCTACACCTTC.

Many counts were recorded for this clone. J is TRBJ1-1 and V is TRBV4-2; D is unclear. Per germline, CDR1 LGHNA and CDR2 YNFKEQ. The CDR3 has 15 amino acids. V lost 0 bases, J lost 3 bases, and 11 bases lay in between. CDR3 sequence reads: CASSQETRRDTEAFF. The CDR3 coding sequence is TGTGCCAGCAGCCAAGAAACAAGGAGGGACACTGAAGCTTTCTTT.

This clone showed up many times. The chain is built from TRBV12-3 or TRBV12-4 and TRBJ2-1; 8 bases fit TRBD1. V trimming: 4 bases; J trimming: 9 bases; junction bases outside the gene matches: 11. The CDR3 is 15 amino acids. Here the CDR3 DNA reads TGTGCCAGCAGTTATCCAGGGGGCAGGAGGTTTGAGCAGTTCTTC. Amino acid sequence: CASSYPGGRRFEQFF.

Ten or more counts support this clone. This chain joins TRBV7-8 and TRBJ1-1, with D tentatively TRBD1 (5 bases). Germline values: CDR1 SGHVS, CDR2 FQNEAQ. V gave up 3 bases and J gave up 7 bases, with 12 bases separating them. The CDR3 contains 13 residues. In nucleotides, the CDR3 is TGTGCCAGCAGCTTTGGGGGGATTGGTGAAGCTTTCTTT. It encodes CASSFGGIGEAFF.

The V call is TRBV10-3, the J call TRBJ2-3, with D uncertain. The length of the CDR3 is 13 residues. CDR1 is ENHRY and CDR2 is SYGVKD in the germline V gene. The V gene lost 4 bases and the J gene lost 4 bases, with 9 bases spanning the gap. As DNA, the CDR3 is TGTGCCATCAGTGCCGGGTTTGCAGATACGCAGTATTTT. Residues: CAISAGFADTQYF.

This clone was recorded a few times. The V call is TRBV7-7, the J call TRBJ2-5; D unclear. Germline V gene data show CDR1 as SSHAT and CDR2 as FNYEAQ (reference sequence). Trimming left V 5 bases short and J 2 bases short, with 12 bases between. CDR3 length: 14 amino acids. In DNA, the CDR3 is TGTGCCAGCAGCCCAGACACAGAACAAGAGACCCAGTACTTC. As protein: CASSPDTEQETQYF.

This clone was seen at least ten times. J is TRBJ1-3 and V is TRBV7-9, with 7 nucleotides matching TRBD1. CDR1 is SEHNR, CDR2 FQNEAQ, per germline (reference sequence). CDR3 size: 18 residues. Trimming took 0 bases from V and 1 from J; bases not matched to a gene: 9. The DNA of the CDR3 is TGTGCCAGCAGCTTAGCGCTTGGGACAGTGAGATCTGGAAACACCATATATTTT. Its translation is CASSLALGTVRSGNTIYF.

This clone occurred many times. This rearrangement joins TRBV29-1 to TRBJ1-1, with D perhaps TRBD1 (5 bases). The CDR3 has 13 residues. CDR1 and CDR2 from the germline V gene are SQVTM and ANQGSEA. The V end lost 7 bases, the J end lost 0 bases, and 12 bases lay between the germline ends. The CDR3 loop reads CSAMGLMNTEAFF. The DNA of the CDR3 is TGCAGCGCCATGGGACTCATGAACACTGAAGCTTTCTTT.

This chain links TRBV15 with TRBJ2-1; TRBD2 matches at 10 bases. Germline V lookup: CDR1 LNHNV, CDR2 YYDKDF (reference sequence). Trimming took 3 bases from V and 4 from J; bases not matched to a gene: 6. The CDR3 totals 16 residues. CDR3 sequence: CATSSLSGRGYNEQFF. The CDR3 DNA reads as TGTGCCACCAGCAGTCTGAGCGGGAGGGGATACAATGAGCAGTTCTTC.

This clone was detected ten times or more. The chain joins TRBV19 to TRBJ2-3; weak D call: TRBD1 (6 bases). Germline V CDR1 and CDR2: LNHDA, SQIVND (reference sequence). The length of the CDR3 is 15 residues. V lost 5 bases, J lost 2 bases, and 14 bases lay in between. DNA for the CDR3: TGTGCCAGTAGTCTATGGACAGCTTCCACAGATACGCAGTATTTT. Translating gives CASSLWTASTDTQYF.

This clone was picked up many times. The chain couples TRBV6-6 to TRBJ1-1, with D uncertain. The CDR3 is 14 amino acids. Germline V gene lookup returns CDR1 MNHNY and CDR2 SVGAGI (reference sequence). V lost 7 bases and J 1 base, leaving 13 bases between the germline ends. CDR3 in DNA: TGTGCCAGCACTTTCACGGTTCGGAACACTGAAGCTTTCTTT. Translated: CASTFTVRNTEAFF.

There are a few counts of this clone. The chain recombines TRBV28 with TRBJ1-1, with unresolved D. In germline, CDR1 is MDHEN, CDR2 SYDVKM. The V end was cut by 8 bases, the J end by 5 bases, with 24 bases between. CDR3 length: 16 residues. The CDR3 DNA reads TGTGCCAGCCGAGGGCCAGGTTCCTCATGGAGAACTGAAGCTTTCTTT. Amino acid sequence: CASRGPGSSWRTEAFF.

Ten or more counts support this clone. This chain connects TRBV18 to TRBJ1-1, with 7 bases identical to TRBD1. The V and J ends lost 6 bases and 6 bases, in that order; junction bases with no gene match: 13. Germline V gene sequence: CDR1 KGHSH, CDR2 LQKENI. The CDR3 totals 15 residues. CDR3 coding DNA: TGTGCCAGCTCCCAATACCGGGACAGCCACCCTGAAGCTTTCTTT. This gives the protein CASSQYRDSHPEAFF.

This clone was counted at least ten times. CDR3 in amino acids: CASSLGLLNYGYTF. The DNA of the CDR3 is TGTGCCAGCAGCTTAGGATTACTTAACTATGGCTACACCTTC. The J gene is TRBJ1-2, the V gene TRBV7-9; D is ambiguous. The germline V gene has CDR1 SEHNR and CDR2 FQNEAQ (reference sequence). V shed 1 base and J shed 1 base, with 7 bases lying between them. The CDR3 spans 14 residues.

To note about this clone: Germline and junction disagree at one end, which may indicate a read error. J is TRBJ2-7 and V is TRBV6-2 or TRBV6-3, with a possible D match to TRBD2 (5 bases). This CDR3 spans 11 amino acids. Germline loops: CDR1 MNHEY, CDR2 SVGEGT. In DNA form, the CDR3 reads TGTGTCACGAGAACACGAGGGTCGCTAACGTTC. Protein sequence: CVTRTRGSLTF.

This clone came up many times. This chain uses TRBV6-1 with TRBJ1-5, with D possibly matching TRBD1 (5 bases). The V gene lost 4 bases and the J gene lost 0 bases, with 16 bases spanning the gap. Germline values: CDR1 MNHNS, CDR2 SASEGT. The CDR3 is 17 residues long. CDR3 in DNA: TGTGCCAGCAGTGGGGTCTTGACAGAGAATAGCAATCAGCCCCAGCATTTT. This sequence encodes CASSGVLTENSNQPQHF.

This clone occurred many times. This sequence joins TRBV18 and TRBJ1-1, with D tentatively TRBD1 (5 bases). Germline loops: CDR1 KGHSH, CDR2 LQKENI. CDR3 length equals 14 residues. V was cut by 4 bases and J by 1 base, with 10 bases left in between. Here the CDR3 reads CASSRTGGNTEAFF. The CDR3 coding sequence is TGTGCCAGCTCACGCACCGGGGGGAACACTGAAGCTTTCTTT.

This clone was picked up a small number of times. The chain combines TRBV25-1 with TRBJ2-1; 15 nucleotides line up with TRBD2. The germline CDR1 and CDR2 sequences are MGHDK and SYGVNS. The trim removed 4 bases at V and 8 bases at J, leaving 0 bases unmatched. The CDR3 is 14 residues long. The CDR3: CASSGTSGRDEQFF. The CDR3 nucleotides are TGTGCCAGCAGTGGGACTAGCGGGAGGGATGAGCAGTTCTTC.

The table lists this clone with many counts. The chain couples TRBV5-5 to TRBJ2-7, with TRBD1 matching 7 bases. This CDR3 has 12 amino acids. Germline values: CDR1 SGHKS, CDR2 YYEKEE (reference sequence). Trimming cost V 5 bases and J 7 bases; bases outside gene matches: 6. CDR3 sequence (DNA): TGTGCCAGCAGTTTCACAGGGGAAGAGCAGTACTTC. As protein: CASSFTGEEQYF.

This clone showed up many times. The J gene is TRBJ1-1, the V gene TRBV2, with a weak D call TRBD1 (6 bases). The CDR3 length is 14 residues. From germline, CDR1 is SNHLY and CDR2 FYNNEI. V lost 6 bases and J 1 base, leaving 12 bases between the germline ends. The CDR3 region is CASRDRTENTEAFF. CDR3 DNA sequence: TGTGCCAGCAGGGACCGGACAGAGAACACTGAAGCTTTCTTT.